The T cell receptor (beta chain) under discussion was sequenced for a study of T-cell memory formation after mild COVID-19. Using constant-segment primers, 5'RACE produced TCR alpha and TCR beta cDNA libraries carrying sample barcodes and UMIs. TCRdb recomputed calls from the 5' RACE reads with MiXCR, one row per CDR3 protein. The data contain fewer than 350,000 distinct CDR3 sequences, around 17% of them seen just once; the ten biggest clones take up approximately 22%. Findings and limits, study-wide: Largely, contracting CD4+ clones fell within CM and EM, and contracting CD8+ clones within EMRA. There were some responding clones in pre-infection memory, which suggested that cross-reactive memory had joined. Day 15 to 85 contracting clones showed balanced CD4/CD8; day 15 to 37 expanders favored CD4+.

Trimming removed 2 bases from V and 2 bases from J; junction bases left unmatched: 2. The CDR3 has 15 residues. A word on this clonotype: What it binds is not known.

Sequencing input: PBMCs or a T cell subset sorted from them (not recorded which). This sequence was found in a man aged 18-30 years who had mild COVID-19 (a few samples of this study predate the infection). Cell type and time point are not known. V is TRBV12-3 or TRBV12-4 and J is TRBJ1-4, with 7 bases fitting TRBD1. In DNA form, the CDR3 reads TGTGCCAGCAGTTTAAGGGGGCGTACTAATGAAAAACTGTTTTTT. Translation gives CASSLRGRTNEKLFF.